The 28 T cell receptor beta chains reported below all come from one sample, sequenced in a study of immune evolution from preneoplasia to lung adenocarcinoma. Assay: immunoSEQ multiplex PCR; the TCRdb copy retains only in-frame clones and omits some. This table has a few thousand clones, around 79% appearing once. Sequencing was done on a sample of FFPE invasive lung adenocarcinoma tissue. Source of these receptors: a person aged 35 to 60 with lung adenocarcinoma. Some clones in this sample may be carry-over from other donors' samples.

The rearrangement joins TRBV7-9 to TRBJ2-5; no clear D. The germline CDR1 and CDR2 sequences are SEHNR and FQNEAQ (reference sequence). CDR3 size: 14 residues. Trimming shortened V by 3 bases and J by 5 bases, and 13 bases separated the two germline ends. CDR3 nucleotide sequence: TGTGCCAGCAGCTTTAGGTTCGTCGACGAGACCCAGTACTTC. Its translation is CASSFRFVDETQYF.

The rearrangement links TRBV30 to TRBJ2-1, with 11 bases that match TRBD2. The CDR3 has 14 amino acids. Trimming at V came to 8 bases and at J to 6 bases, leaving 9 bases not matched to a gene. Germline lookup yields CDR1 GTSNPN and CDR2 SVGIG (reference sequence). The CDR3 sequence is CAAQLAGARNEQFF. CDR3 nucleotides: TGTGCCGCTCAACTAGCGGGAGCACGCAATGAGCAGTTCTTC.

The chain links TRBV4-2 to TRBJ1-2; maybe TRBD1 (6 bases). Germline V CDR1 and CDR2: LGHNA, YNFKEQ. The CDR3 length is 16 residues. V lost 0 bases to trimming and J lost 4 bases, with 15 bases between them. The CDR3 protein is CASSQEGAGLVYGYTF. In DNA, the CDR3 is TGTGCCAGCAGCCAAGAGGGGGCGGGACTCGTCTATGGCTACACCTTC.

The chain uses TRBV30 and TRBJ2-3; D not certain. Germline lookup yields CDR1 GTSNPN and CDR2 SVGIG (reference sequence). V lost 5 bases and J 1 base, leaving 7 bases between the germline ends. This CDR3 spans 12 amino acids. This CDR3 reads CAWETGTDTQYF. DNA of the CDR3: TGTGCCTGGGAAACGGGCACAGATACGCAGTATTTT.

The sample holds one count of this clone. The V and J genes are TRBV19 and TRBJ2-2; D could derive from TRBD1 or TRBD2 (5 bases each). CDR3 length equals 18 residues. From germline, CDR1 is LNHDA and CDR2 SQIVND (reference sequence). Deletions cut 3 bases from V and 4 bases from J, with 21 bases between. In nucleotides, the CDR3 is TGTGCCAGTAGTATGTACACAGGAGGAACTTCTACCACCGGGGAGCTGTTTTTT. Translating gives CASSMYTGGTSTTGELFF.

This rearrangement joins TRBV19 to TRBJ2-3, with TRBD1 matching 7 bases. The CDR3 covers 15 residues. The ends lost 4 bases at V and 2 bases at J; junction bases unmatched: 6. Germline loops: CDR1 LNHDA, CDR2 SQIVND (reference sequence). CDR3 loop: CASSTSGGLTDTQYF. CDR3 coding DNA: TGTGCCAGTAGTACCTCAGGGGGTCTCACAGATACGCAGTATTTT.

The CDR3 loop is CASSLTGGFGEAFF. CDR3 coding DNA: TGTGCCAGCAGCTTGACAGGGGGCTTCGGTGAAGCTTTCTTT. The V gene is TRBV7-2, the J gene TRBJ1-1, with TRBD1 identical over 10 bases. Looked up from germline, CDR1 is SGHTA and CDR2 is FQGNSA. V was clipped by 3 bases and J by 7 bases; unmatched bases: 5. This CDR3 has 14 residues.

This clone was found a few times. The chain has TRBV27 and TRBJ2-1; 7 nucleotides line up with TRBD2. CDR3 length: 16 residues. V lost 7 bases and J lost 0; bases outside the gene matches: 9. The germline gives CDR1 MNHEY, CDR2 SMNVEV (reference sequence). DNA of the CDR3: TGTGCCAGCATGGGGGGGAGGCAGAGCTCCTACAATGAGCAGTTCTTC. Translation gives CASMGGRQSSYNEQFF.

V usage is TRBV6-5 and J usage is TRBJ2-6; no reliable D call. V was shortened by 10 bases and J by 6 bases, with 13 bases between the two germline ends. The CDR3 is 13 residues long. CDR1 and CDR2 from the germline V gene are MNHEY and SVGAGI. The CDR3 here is CATLSPEANVLTF. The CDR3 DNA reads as TGTGCCACCCTCAGTCCTGAGGCCAACGTCCTGACTTTC.

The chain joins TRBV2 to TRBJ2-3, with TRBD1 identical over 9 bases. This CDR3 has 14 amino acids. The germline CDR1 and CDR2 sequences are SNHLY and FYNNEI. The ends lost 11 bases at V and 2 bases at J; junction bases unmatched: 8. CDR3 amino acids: CASRTGEVTDTQYF. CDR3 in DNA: TGTGCCTCTAGGACAGGGGAGGTCACAGATACGCAGTATTTT.

Here the CDR3 DNA reads TGTGCCAGCAGCCCGGAGGGGGGTGCCACGGTCAATGAGCAGTTCTTC. Translated, it gives CASSPEGGATVNEQFF. The J gene is TRBJ2-1, the V gene TRBV9; either TRBD1 or TRBD2 may supply D (6 bases each). The CDR3 contains 16 residues. Germline V gene data show CDR1 as SGDLS and CDR2 as YYNGEE. V was cut by 4 bases and J by 6 bases, with 20 bases left in between.

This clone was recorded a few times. CDR3 in DNA: TGCAGCGTCGAATGGAGGGATCGGTCTTACAATGAGCAGTTCTTC. This translates into CSVEWRDRSYNEQFF. The chain uses TRBV29-1 and TRBJ2-1, with a weak D call TRBD2 (6 bases). Germline lookup yields CDR1 SQVTM and CDR2 ANQGSEA. The CDR3 covers 15 residues. With 6 bases removed from V and 4 bases from J, the gap between germline ends came to 19 bases.

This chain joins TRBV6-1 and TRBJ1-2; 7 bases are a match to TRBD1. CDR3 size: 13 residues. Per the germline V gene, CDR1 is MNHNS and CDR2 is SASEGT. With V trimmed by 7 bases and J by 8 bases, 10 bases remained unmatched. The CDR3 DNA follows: TGTGCCAGCACCGCGACAGGGACTGGGGGCTACACCTTC. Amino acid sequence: CASTATGTGGYTF.

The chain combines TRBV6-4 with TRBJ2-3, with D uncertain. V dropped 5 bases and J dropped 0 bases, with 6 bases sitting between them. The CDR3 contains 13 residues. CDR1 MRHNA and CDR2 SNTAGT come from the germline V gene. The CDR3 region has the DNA TGTGCCAGCAGTCCCGGGAGCACAGATACGCAGTATTTT. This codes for CASSPGSTDTQYF.

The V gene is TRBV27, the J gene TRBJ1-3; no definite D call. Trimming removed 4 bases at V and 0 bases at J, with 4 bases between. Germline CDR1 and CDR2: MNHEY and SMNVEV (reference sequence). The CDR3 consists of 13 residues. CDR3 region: CASSSRSGNTIYF. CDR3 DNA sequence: TGTGCCAGCAGTTCCCGCTCTGGAAACACCATATATTTT.

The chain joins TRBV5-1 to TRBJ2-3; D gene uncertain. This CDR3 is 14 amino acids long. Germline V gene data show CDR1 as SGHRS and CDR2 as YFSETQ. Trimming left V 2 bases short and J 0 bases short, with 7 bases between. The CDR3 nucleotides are TGCGCCAGCAGCTTCGGCGGTAGCACAGATACGCAGTATTTT. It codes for CASSFGGSTDTQYF.

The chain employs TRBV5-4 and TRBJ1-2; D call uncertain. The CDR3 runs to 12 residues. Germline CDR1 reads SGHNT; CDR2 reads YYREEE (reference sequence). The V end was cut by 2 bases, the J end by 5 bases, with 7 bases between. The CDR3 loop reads CASSFERYGYTF. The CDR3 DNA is TGTGCCAGCAGCTTTGAGAGATATGGCTACACCTTC.

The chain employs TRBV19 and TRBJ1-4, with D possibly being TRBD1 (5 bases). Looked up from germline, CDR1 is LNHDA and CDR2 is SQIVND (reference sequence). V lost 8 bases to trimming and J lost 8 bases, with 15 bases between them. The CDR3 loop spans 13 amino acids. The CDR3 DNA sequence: TGTGCCAGTGCCGGGACGACTTTAGAAAAACTGTTTTTT. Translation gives CASAGTTLEKLFF.

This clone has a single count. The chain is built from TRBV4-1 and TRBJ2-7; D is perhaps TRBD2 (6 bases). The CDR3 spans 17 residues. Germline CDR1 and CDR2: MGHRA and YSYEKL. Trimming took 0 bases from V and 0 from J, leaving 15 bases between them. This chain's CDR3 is CASSQEILAQSSYEQYF. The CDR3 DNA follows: TGCGCCAGCAGCCAAGAAATTCTAGCGCAAAGCTCCTACGAGCAGTACTTC.

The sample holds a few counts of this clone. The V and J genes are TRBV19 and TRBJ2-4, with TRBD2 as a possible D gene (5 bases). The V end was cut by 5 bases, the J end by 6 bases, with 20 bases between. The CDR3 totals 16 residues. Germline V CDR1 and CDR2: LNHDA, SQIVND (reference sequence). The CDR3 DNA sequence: TGTGCCAGTAGTCCTTTCCCCGAAGCGGAGGTAAACATTCAGTACTTC. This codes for CASSPFPEAEVNIQYF. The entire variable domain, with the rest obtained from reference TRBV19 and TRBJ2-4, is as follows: DGGITQSPKYLFRKEGQNVTLSCEQNLNHDAMYWYRQDPGQGLRLIYYSQIVNDFQKGDIAEGYSVSREKKESFPLTVTSAQKNPTAFYLCASSPFPEAEVNIQYFGAGTRLSVL.

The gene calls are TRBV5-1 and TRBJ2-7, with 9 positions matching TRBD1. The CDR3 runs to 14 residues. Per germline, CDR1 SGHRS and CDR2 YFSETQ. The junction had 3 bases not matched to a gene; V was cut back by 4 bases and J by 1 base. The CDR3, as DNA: TGCGCCAGCAGCGGGGACAGGGTGTCCTACGAGCAGTACTTC. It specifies CASSGDRVSYEQYF.

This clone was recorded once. The CDR3 DNA sequence: TGTGCCAGTAGTGCCCGACAGGGAGGCTACACCTTC. It is translated as CASSARQGGYTF. The chain employs TRBV19 and TRBJ1-2, with 7 bases matching TRBD1. There are 12 residues in the CDR3. After removal of 5 bases from V and 8 bases from J, the junction contained 5 bases not matched to a gene. The germline V gene encodes CDR1 LNHDA and CDR2 SQIVND (reference sequence).

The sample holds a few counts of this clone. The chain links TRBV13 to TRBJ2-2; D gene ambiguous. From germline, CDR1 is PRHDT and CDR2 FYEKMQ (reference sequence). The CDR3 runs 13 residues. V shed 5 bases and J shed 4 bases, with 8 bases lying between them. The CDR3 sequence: CASSMLGTGELFF. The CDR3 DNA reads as TGTGCCAGCAGCATGCTGGGCACCGGGGAGCTGTTTTTT.

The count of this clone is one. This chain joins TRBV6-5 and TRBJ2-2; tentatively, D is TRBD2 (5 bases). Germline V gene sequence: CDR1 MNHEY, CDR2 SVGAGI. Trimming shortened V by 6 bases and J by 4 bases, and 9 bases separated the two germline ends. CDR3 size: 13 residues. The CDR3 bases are TGTGCCAGCAGAAAAGGGAGCACCGGGGAGCTGTTTTTT. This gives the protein CASRKGSTGELFF.

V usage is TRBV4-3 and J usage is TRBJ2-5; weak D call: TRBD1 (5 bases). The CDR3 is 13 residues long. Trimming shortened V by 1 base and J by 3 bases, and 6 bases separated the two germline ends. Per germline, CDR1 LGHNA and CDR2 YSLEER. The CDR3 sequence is CASSQVREETQYF. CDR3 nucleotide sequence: TGCGCCAGCAGCCAAGTCAGGGAAGAGACCCAGTACTTC.

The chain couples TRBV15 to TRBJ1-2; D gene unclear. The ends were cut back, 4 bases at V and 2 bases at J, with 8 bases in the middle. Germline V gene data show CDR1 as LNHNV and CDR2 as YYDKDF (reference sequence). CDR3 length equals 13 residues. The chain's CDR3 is CATSNPGNYGYTF. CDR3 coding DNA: TGTGCCACCAGCAATCCGGGAAACTATGGCTACACCTTC.

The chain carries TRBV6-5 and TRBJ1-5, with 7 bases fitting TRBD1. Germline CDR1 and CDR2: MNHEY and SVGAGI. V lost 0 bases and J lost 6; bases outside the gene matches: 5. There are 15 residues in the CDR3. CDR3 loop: CASSYSGSGGQPQHF. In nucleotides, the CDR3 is TGTGCCAGCAGTTACTCGGGATCAGGGGGTCAGCCCCAGCATTTT.

The CDR3 nucleotides read TGTGCCTGGAGTTTCCGGGACCGCACTGAAGCTTTCTTT. It encodes CAWSFRDRTEAFF. The chain recombines TRBV30 with TRBJ1-1, with D perhaps TRBD1 (5 bases). The germline V and J ends were trimmed by 2 bases and 4 bases, with 11 bases remaining between them. This CDR3 comprises 13 residues. Germline V gene lookup returns CDR1 GTSNPN and CDR2 SVGIG (reference sequence).